Listed here are 21 T cell receptor beta chains from one sample, sequenced in a study of shared clonotypes between healthy human individuals (dated by TCRdb to 2020 to 2022). The library relied on the immunoSEQ multiplex PCR assay. This immuneACCESS table, as held by TCRdb, lists in-frame sequences with V and J called but not all clones. Of the missing ones, under half trace to an unresolved V gene in checked studies; the others have no known cause. This sample is represented by 470,000 or so clones; more than 75% of them were singletons. The biggest ten clones account for 12% of the sample. The sequenced sample consisted of PBMCs. These receptors were taken from a woman aged 40-49 years in good health. Some clones in this sample may be carry-over from other donors' samples.

The CDR3, as DNA: TGTGCCAGCAGCCTTCAACTAGCGGAGCTCACAGATACGCAGTATTTT. Translation gives CASSLQLAELTDTQYF. The V call is TRBV9, the J call TRBJ2-3, with 8 nucleotides matching TRBD2. This CDR3 has 16 residues. Germline trimming cut 4 bases from V and 2 bases from J; bases unmatched to any gene: 9. CDR1 and CDR2 (germline): SGDLS, YYNGEE.

V is TRBV25-1 and J is TRBJ2-4, with D perhaps assigned TRBD1 or TRBD2 (5 bases each). V was shortened by 3 bases and J by 5 bases, with 17 bases between the two germline ends. The germline gives CDR1 MGHDK, CDR2 SYGVNS. CDR3 length: 16 amino acids. In nucleotides, the CDR3 is TGTGCCAGCAGTGACCCCGGTCGGGACGGGGAAAACATTCAGTACTTC. Protein product: CASSDPGRDGENIQYF.

The chain joins TRBV7-3 to TRBJ2-5, with D unresolved. This CDR3 has 13 amino acids. Germline V lookup: CDR1 SGHTA, CDR2 FQGTGA. Trimming removed 5 bases from V and 0 bases from J, with 7 bases in between. CDR3 bases: TGTGCCAGCAGCCGAGACAACCAAGAGACCCAGTACTTC. This encodes CASSRDNQETQYF.

This clone came up a few times. This chain links TRBV9 with TRBJ2-3; TRBD2 matches 9 bases. Trimming removed 3 bases from V and 1 base from J; junction bases left unmatched: 6. The CDR3 extends over 16 amino acids. Germline CDR1 SGDLS, CDR2 YYNGEE. CDR3 region: CASSDGAGGGTDTQYF. CDR3 in DNA: TGTGCCAGCAGCGATGGAGCGGGAGGCGGCACAGATACGCAGTATTTT.

Comments on this clone: Other DNA variants within this sample encode the same CDR3. The rearrangement links TRBV5-4 to TRBJ2-1; no clear D gene. V gave up 0 bases and J gave up 7 bases, with 5 bases separating them. Looked up from germline, CDR1 is SGHNT and CDR2 is YYREEE (reference sequence). The CDR3 is 12 residues long. CDR3 sequence (DNA): TGTGCCAGCAGCTTGGCCGTGAATGAGCAGTTCTTC. It translates to CASSLAVNEQFF.

J is TRBJ2-1 and V is TRBV5-4, with 13 bases identical to TRBD2. Germline V gene data show CDR1 as SGHNT and CDR2 as YYREEE (reference sequence). The V and J ends lost 4 bases and 5 bases, in that order; junction bases with no gene match: 6. This CDR3 comprises 16 residues. The DNA of the CDR3 is TGTGCCAGCAGCCCCAGGACTAGCGGGGGTAACAATGAGCAGTTCTTC. It is translated as CASSPRTSGGNNEQFF. The variable domain in full, with the rest retrieved from reference TRBV5-4 and TRBJ2-1, is ETGVTQSPTHLIKTRGQQVTLRCSSQSGHNTVSWYQQALGQGPQFIFQYYREEENGRGNFPPRFSGLQFPNYSSELNVNALELDDSALYLCASSPRTSGGNNEQFFGPGTRLTVL.

This chain links TRBV5-4 with TRBJ2-1; 11 bases line up with TRBD2. There are 17 residues in the CDR3. In germline, CDR1 is SGHNT, CDR2 YYREEE (reference sequence). Unmatched junction bases numbered 2, after V lost 0 bases and J lost 0 bases. This chain's CDR3 is CASSLGLAGPSYNEQFF. The CDR3 DNA reads TGTGCCAGCAGCTTGGGACTAGCGGGACCCTCCTACAATGAGCAGTTCTTC.

The chain has TRBV7-9 and TRBJ2-7; maybe TRBD2 (5 bases). Germline V lookup: CDR1 SEHNR, CDR2 FQNEAQ (reference sequence). V dropped 2 bases and J dropped 3 bases, with 14 bases sitting between them. The CDR3 is made up of 15 amino acids. CDR3: CASSLFVGADYEQYF. CDR3 bases: TGTGCCAGCAGCTTATTCGTGGGAGCGGACTACGAGCAGTACTTC.

The chain is built from TRBV25-1 and TRBJ2-7; no firm D call. Per germline, CDR1 MGHDK and CDR2 SYGVNS. The CDR3 is 14 residues long. Between the trimmed V and J ends, which lost 1 base and 0 bases, there was a span of 7 bases. This CDR3 reads CASSELDRSYEQYF. The CDR3 nucleotides read TGTGCCAGCAGTGAATTAGATCGCTCCTACGAGCAGTACTTC.

This clone appeared once. V usage is TRBV18 and J usage is TRBJ2-3; D may match TRBD1 or TRBD2 (5 bases each). This CDR3 has 14 amino acids. V was clipped by 9 bases and J by 2 bases, with 15 bases between them. Germline CDR1 KGHSH, CDR2 LQKENI. The CDR3 here is CASGGLVNTDTQYF. DNA of the CDR3: TGTGCCAGTGGGGGATTGGTGAACACAGATACGCAGTATTTT.

V gene TRBV2 combines with J gene TRBJ2-1; the D gene is possibly TRBD2 (5 bases). The germline V gene has CDR1 SNHLY and CDR2 FYNNEI. The CDR3 loop spans 11 amino acids. Trimming took 6 bases from V and 5 from J, leaving 5 bases between them. The CDR3, as DNA: TGTGCCAGCAGACTAGACAATGAGCAGTTCTTC. This translates into CASRLDNEQFF.

The V call is TRBV29-1, the J call TRBJ1-3, with no clear D. CDR1 and CDR2 (germline): SQVTM, ANQGSEA. This CDR3 spans 13 amino acids. With 7 bases removed from V and 0 bases from J, the gap between germline ends came to 10 bases. As DNA, the CDR3 is TGCAGCGCCAAACCACACTCTGGAAACACCATATATTTT. It translates to CSAKPHSGNTIYF.

This chain uses TRBV7-9 with TRBJ2-7; D possibly corresponds to TRBD1 (6 bases). V lost 6 bases and J lost 7, with 13 bases in between. The germline gives CDR1 SEHNR, CDR2 FQNEAQ (reference sequence). The CDR3 contains 12 residues. The CDR3 is CASRRGTGEQYF. Here the CDR3 DNA reads TGTGCCAGCAGAAGGGGGACGGGGGAGCAGTACTTC.

The V call is TRBV5-1, the J call TRBJ2-1; TRBD2 agrees at 14 bases. V lost 3 bases and J lost 6; bases outside the gene matches: 2. CDR1 is SGHRS and CDR2 is YFSETQ in the germline V gene. The CDR3 totals 15 residues. CDR3 sequence (DNA): TGCGCCAGCAGCTCCGGGACTAGCGGGAGCAATGAGCAGTTCTTC. Translating it yields CASSSGTSGSNEQFF.

With regard to this clone: This sample includes further DNA sequences coding for the same CDR3. This chain links TRBV7-2 with TRBJ2-3, with D hard to call. The CDR3 length is 15 residues. The germline CDR1 and CDR2 sequences are SGHTA and FQGNSA. Trimming took 1 base from V and 2 from J, leaving 10 bases between them. The chain's CDR3 is CASSLGGRNTDTQYF. CDR3 nucleotide sequence: TGTGCCAGCAGCTTAGGTGGCAGAAACACAGATACGCAGTATTTT. The variable domain in full, with the rest retrieved from reference TRBV7-2 and TRBJ2-3, is GAGVSQSPSNKVTEKGKDVELRCDPISGHTALYWYRQSLGQGLEFLIYFQGNSAPDKSGLPSDRFSAERTGGSVSTLTIQRTQQEDSAVYLCASSLGGRNTDTQYFGPGTRLTVL.

CDR3 protein: CAIKTGVTEAFF. The CDR3 nucleotides read TGTGCCATCAAGACGGGGGTTACTGAAGCTTTCTTT. The chain couples TRBV7-9 to TRBJ1-1; possible D gene TRBD1, 5 bases. This CDR3 region has 12 residues. V lost 10 bases and J lost 5, with 14 bases in between. From germline, CDR1 is SEHNR and CDR2 FQNEAQ (reference sequence).

The chain is built from TRBV7-9 and TRBJ1-2, with 7 bases lining up with TRBD1. Trimming at V came to 5 bases and at J to 6 bases, leaving 9 bases not matched to a gene. Germline CDR1 is SEHNR and CDR2 is FQNEAQ (reference sequence). The CDR3 contains 14 residues. The CDR3 loop reads CASSRREGADGYTF. The CDR3 DNA sequence: TGTGCCAGCAGCCGCCGAGAGGGGGCTGATGGCTACACCTTC. The full variable domain, completed using reference TRBV7-9 and TRBJ1-2, is DTGVSQNPRHKITKRGQNVTFRCDPISEHNRLYWYRQTLGQGPEFLTYFQNEAQLEKSRLLSDRFSAERPKGSFSTLEIQRTEQGDSAMYLCASSRREGADGYTFGSGTRLTVV.

For this clone: Lacking the conserved final phenylalanine or tryptophan, this CDR3 likely reflects a read error. The DNA of the CDR3 is TGTGCCTGGAGTCCCGGGACAGGGAGGGCAGCTTTCCTT. It yields the protein CAWSPGTGRAAFL. The genes are TRBV30 and TRBJ1-1; 9 positions agree with TRBD1. The CDR3 is 13 amino acids. The V and J ends lost 2 bases and 10 bases, in that order; junction bases with no gene match: 8. Germline V gene data show CDR1 as GTSNPN and CDR2 as SVGIG (reference sequence).

This rearrangement joins TRBV5-1 to TRBJ2-3; D call uncertain. The germline V and J ends were trimmed by 0 bases and 6 bases, with 17 bases remaining between them. The CDR3 covers 16 residues. Germline lookup yields CDR1 SGHRS and CDR2 YFSETQ. CDR3 protein: CASSLEGRLFVDTQYF. The DNA of the CDR3 is TGCGCCAGCAGCTTGGAGGGCAGACTCTTTGTGGATACGCAGTATTTT. Complete variable domain (other parts from reference TRBV5-1 and TRBJ2-3): KAGVTQTPRYLIKTRGQQVTLSCSPISGHRSVSWYQQTPGQGLQFLFEYFSETQRNKGNFPGRFSGRQFSNSRSEMNVSTLELGDSALYLCASSLEGRLFVDTQYFGPGTRLTVL.

With regard to this clone: This is likely an artifact of a read error, given a far larger clone one base away. CDR3: CASSGSFGGTRELFF. DNA of the CDR3: TGCGCCAGCAGCGGTTCTTTCGGGGGAACCAGGGAGCTGTTTTTT. The chain is built from TRBV5-1 and TRBJ2-2; D possibly corresponds to TRBD2 (6 bases). Germline CDR1 is SGHRS and CDR2 is YFSETQ. The CDR3 extends over 15 amino acids. V was cut by 4 bases and J by 9 bases, with 19 bases left in between.

This chain uses TRBV19 with TRBJ2-5; TRBD1 is a possible D gene (5 bases). V gave up 5 bases and J gave up 2 bases, with 9 bases separating them. The CDR3 length is 13 residues. CDR1 and CDR2 (germline): LNHDA, SQIVND (reference sequence). CDR3 residues: CASSQGAQETQYF. The CDR3 nucleotides read TGTGCCAGTAGTCAGGGTGCACAAGAGACCCAGTACTTC.